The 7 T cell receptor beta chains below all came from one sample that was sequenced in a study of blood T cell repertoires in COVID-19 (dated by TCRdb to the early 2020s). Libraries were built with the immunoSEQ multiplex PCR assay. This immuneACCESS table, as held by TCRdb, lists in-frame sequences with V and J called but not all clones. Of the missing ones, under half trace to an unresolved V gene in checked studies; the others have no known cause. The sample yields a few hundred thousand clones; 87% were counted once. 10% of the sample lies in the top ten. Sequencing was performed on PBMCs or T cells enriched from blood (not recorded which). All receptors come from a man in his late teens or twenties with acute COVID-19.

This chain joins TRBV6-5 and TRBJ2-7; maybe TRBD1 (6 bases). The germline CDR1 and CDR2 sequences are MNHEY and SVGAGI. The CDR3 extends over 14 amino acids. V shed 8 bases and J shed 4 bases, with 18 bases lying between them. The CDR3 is CASQTRGPGYEQYF. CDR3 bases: TGTGCCAGCCAGACCAGGGGCCCAGGGTACGAGCAGTACTTC.

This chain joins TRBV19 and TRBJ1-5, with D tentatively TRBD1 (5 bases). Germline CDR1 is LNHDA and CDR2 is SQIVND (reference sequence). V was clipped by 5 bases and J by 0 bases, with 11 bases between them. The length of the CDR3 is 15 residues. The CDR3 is CASSETENSNQPQHF. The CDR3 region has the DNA TGTGCCAGTAGTGAGACAGAAAATAGCAATCAGCCCCAGCATTTT.

CDR3 nucleotide sequence: TGCGCCAGCAGCCTGCGGGGGAGTTCATACAATGAGCAGTTCTTC. It is translated as CASSLRGSSYNEQFF. The chain has TRBV4-3 and TRBJ2-1; TRBD2 matches 7 bases. The CDR3 has 15 amino acids. Per the germline V gene, CDR1 is LGHNA and CDR2 is YSLEER. V lost 4 bases to trimming and J lost 4 bases; unmatched junction nucleotides: 7.

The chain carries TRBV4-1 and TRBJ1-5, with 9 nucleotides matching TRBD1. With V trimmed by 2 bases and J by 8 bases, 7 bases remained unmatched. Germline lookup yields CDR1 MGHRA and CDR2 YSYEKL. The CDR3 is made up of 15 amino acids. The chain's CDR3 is CASSQSPGQGKPQHF. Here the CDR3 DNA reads TGCGCCAGCAGCCAATCCCCGGGACAGGGTAAGCCCCAGCATTTT.

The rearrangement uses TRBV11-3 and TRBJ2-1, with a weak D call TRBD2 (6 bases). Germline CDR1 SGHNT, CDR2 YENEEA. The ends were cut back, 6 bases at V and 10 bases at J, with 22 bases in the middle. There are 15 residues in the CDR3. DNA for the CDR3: TGTGCCAGCAGGGCCGGGAGCTCATTCCACAGCGAGCAGTTCTTC. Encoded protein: CASRAGSSFHSEQFF.

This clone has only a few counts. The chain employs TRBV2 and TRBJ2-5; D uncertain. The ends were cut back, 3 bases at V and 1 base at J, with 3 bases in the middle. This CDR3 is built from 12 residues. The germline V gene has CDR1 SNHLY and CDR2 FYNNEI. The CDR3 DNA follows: TGTGCCAGCAGTGATCTCCAAGAGACCCAGTACTTC. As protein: CASSDLQETQYF.

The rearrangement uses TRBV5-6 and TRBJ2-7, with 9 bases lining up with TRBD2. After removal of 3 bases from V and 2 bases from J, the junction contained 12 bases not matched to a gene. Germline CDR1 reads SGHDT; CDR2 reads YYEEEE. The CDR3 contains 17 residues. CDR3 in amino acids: CASSSPGGGRVTYEQYF. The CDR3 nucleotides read TGTGCCAGCAGCTCCCCCGGAGGCGGGAGGGTGACCTACGAGCAGTACTTC. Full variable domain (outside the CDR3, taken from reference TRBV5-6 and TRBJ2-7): DAGVTQSPTHLIKTRGQQVTLRCSPKSGHDTVSWYQQALGQGPQFIFQYYEEEERQRGNFPDRFSGHQFPNYSSELNVNALLLGDSALYLCASSSPGGGRVTYEQYFGPGTRLTVT.